A selection of T cell receptor beta chains follows, all from one sample in a study of response to subunit inactivated influenza vaccine. TCRdb reanalysed the RT-PCR reads using MiXCR and keeps one entry per CDR3 protein. This table holds roughly 150,000 distinct CDR3 sequences, about 11% found once. The specimen was non-naive T cells sorted from PBMCs, collected 40 to 50 days after vaccination. The receptors derive from a man in his fifties who received an inactivated influenza vaccine. The conserved cysteine and the conserved F or W are not part of the CDR3 here. Each record gives: clone size, V gene, J gene, CDR3 protein. Clone size, where shown, is once, few, many, or a class for clones that have expanded.

abundance: -; v_gene: TRBV7-9; j_gene: TRBJ1-2; CDR3aa: AVRKGRRTNYGYT
abundance: many; v_gene: TRBV7-6; j_gene: TRBJ1-2; CDR3aa: ASSSHGTGNYGYT
abundance: many; v_gene: TRBV14; j_gene: TRBJ2-1; CDR3aa: ASSQASGYNEQF
abundance: -; v_gene: TRBV20-1; j_gene: TRBJ1-1; CDR3aa: SATYRGWGTEAF
abundance: many; v_gene: TRBV4-3; j_gene: TRBJ2-2; CDR3aa: ASSPSRDSRYTGELF
abundance: many; v_gene: TRBV18; j_gene: TRBJ1-5; CDR3aa: ASSPSGNRGQPQH
abundance: few; v_gene: TRBV7-2; j_gene: TRBJ2-5; CDR3aa: ASSPGTSGRGEETQY
abundance: few; v_gene: TRBV12-3/TRBV12-4; j_gene: TRBJ1-4; CDR3aa: ASSFNGEKLF
abundance: many; v_gene: TRBV10-3; j_gene: TRBJ2-7; CDR3aa: AIASQGHEQY
abundance: -; v_gene: TRBV28; j_gene: TRBJ2-7; CDR3aa: ASREAGRTGAYEQY
abundance: many; v_gene: TRBV20-1; j_gene: TRBJ2-7; CDR3aa: SARDLIGEQY
abundance: few; v_gene: TRBV28; j_gene: TRBJ2-2; CDR3aa: ASRQLGTANTGELF
abundance: few; v_gene: TRBV4-2; j_gene: TRBJ2-5; CDR3aa: ASSRELQETQY
abundance: few; v_gene: TRBV10-3; j_gene: TRBJ2-7; CDR3aa: AISEKGQGGYEQY
abundance: few; v_gene: TRBV11-2; j_gene: TRBJ2-7; CDR3aa: ASSLSPRMNEQY
abundance: few; v_gene: TRBV6-1; j_gene: TRBJ2-1; CDR3aa: ASSRGGASYNEQF
abundance: -; v_gene: TRBV11-1; j_gene: TRBJ2-4; CDR3aa: ASSLERRDHKNIQY
abundance: -; v_gene: TRBV19; j_gene: TRBJ2-6; CDR3aa: ASSIPSRSGANVLT
abundance: many; v_gene: TRBV18; j_gene: TRBJ2-1; CDR3aa: ASSPLQGVGNEQF
abundance: many; v_gene: TRBV6-5; j_gene: TRBJ1-1; CDR3aa: ASSRHQGEAF
abundance: -; v_gene: TRBV20-1; j_gene: TRBJ2-1; CDR3aa: SAWETATYNEQF
abundance: many; v_gene: TRBV4-3; j_gene: TRBJ2-1; CDR3aa: ASSPQAGGPLNEQF
abundance: -; v_gene: TRBV20-1; j_gene: TRBJ1-4; CDR3aa: SAPGPVNEKLF
abundance: -; v_gene: TRBV6-5; j_gene: TRBJ2-1; CDR3aa: ASRSGGYEQF
abundance: few; v_gene: TRBV12-3/TRBV12-4; j_gene: TRBJ2-5; CDR3aa: ASSLVTGTQETQY
abundance: many; v_gene: TRBV5-1; j_gene: TRBJ1-1; CDR3aa: ASSSGVTEAF
abundance: -; v_gene: TRBV6-1; j_gene: TRBJ1-1; CDR3aa: ASSERRALVAF
abundance: -; v_gene: TRBV7-2; j_gene: TRBJ2-2; CDR3aa: ASSLVSGDVTGELF
abundance: many; v_gene: TRBV6-4; j_gene: TRBJ2-1; CDR3aa: ASSRLAGGSTYNEQF
abundance: many; v_gene: TRBV28; j_gene: TRBJ1-3; CDR3aa: ASSGGQGDPLGNTIY
abundance: -; v_gene: TRBV7-9; j_gene: TRBJ2-1; CDR3aa: ASSLVVGTSAYNEQF
abundance: -; v_gene: TRBV28; j_gene: TRBJ1-3; CDR3aa: ATLLTGSKGSGNTIY
abundance: -; v_gene: TRBV7-2; j_gene: TRBJ1-6; CDR3aa: ASSSTGTDNSPLH
abundance: -; v_gene: TRBV7-9; j_gene: TRBJ2-2; CDR3aa: ASTQGVYTGELF
abundance: many; v_gene: TRBV12-3/TRBV12-4; j_gene: TRBJ2-2; CDR3aa: ASSFGARNTGELF
abundance: -; v_gene: TRBV24-1; j_gene: TRBJ2-1; CDR3aa: ATSDSMGLAAEQF
abundance: -; v_gene: TRBV7-8; j_gene: TRBJ2-1; CDR3aa: ASIQTPSGDRKQF
abundance: -; v_gene: TRBV6-2/TRBV6-3; j_gene: TRBJ2-7; CDR3aa: ASSSLAGSFYEQY
abundance: few; v_gene: TRBV6-2/TRBV6-3; j_gene: TRBJ1-6; CDR3aa: ASSYVVGQSSYNSPLH
abundance: -; v_gene: TRBV7-3; j_gene: TRBJ2-3; CDR3aa: ASSLTRASTDTQY
abundance: few; v_gene: TRBV20-1; j_gene: TRBJ2-5; CDR3aa: SASRDGQETQY
abundance: few; v_gene: TRBV20-1; j_gene: TRBJ2-1; CDR3aa: SARVGRGAYNEQF
abundance: -; v_gene: TRBV6-1; j_gene: TRBJ1-2; CDR3aa: ASSERPNTAGYT
abundance: -; v_gene: TRBV20-1; j_gene: TRBJ2-3; CDR3aa: CATRGYTTGTDTQY
abundance: -; v_gene: TRBV7-2; j_gene: TRBJ1-1; CDR3aa: ASTTWSTEAF
abundance: -; v_gene: TRBV20-1; j_gene: TRBJ2-7; CDR3aa: SATTSGRAGYEQY